This entry features one TCR beta chain sequence. Its antigen is not known. The CDR3 consists of 15 residues. V gave up 3 bases and J gave up 5 bases; unmatched junction bases: 6. Germline V gives CDR1 SGHTS, CDR2 YDEGEE. This entry comes from a study of shared clonotypes between healthy human individuals. Findings and limits, study-wide: Against clonotypes common to all four donors, non-shared ones had lower generation probabilities.

Clones were sequenced by immunoSEQ multiplex PCR, and TCRdb holds only the in-frame ones, with some missing. Of about 980,000 clones in the sample, 70% to 85% are singletons; the top ten hold roughly 1.5%. Sequencing was done on a sample of memory CD4+ T cells sorted from blood. Indicated subset: CD45RA-negative fraction. The chain recombines TRBV5-8 with TRBJ2-7; 12 bases match TRBD2. The source of this sequence is a man aged 18 to 29 in good health. CDR3 residues: CASSSSGGARHEQYF. The CDR3 DNA sequence: TGTGCCAGCAGCTCTAGCGGGGGGGCTCGGCACGAGCAGTACTTC. Looking up the rest from reference TRBV5-8 and TRBJ2-7 gives the full variable domain: EAGVTQSPTHLIKTRGQQATLRCSPISGHTSVYWYQQALGLGLQFLLWYDEGEERNRGNFPPRFSGRQFPNYSSELNVNALELEDSALYLCASSSSGGARHEQYFGPGTRLTVT.